The 20 T cell receptor beta chains given below trace back to one sample, sequenced in a study of OX40 agonist ivuxolimab in advanced cancers. Only in-frame clones appear in the TCRdb table, and some are missing; sequencing was by immunoSEQ multiplex PCR. The data show about 36,000 clones, 70% to 80% seen once. Sequenced here: CD4+ or CD8+ T cells sorted from blood, sampled in a trial of the OX40 agonist ivuxolimab. The receptors shown here come from an adult with an advanced solid tumor such as melanoma, head and neck, liver or kidney cancer.

The CDR3 spells CASSLEHQETQYF. CDR3 bases: TGTGCCAGCAGCTTGGAACATCAAGAGACCCAGTACTTC. The genes are TRBV5-4 and TRBJ2-5; D gene uncertain. CDR3 length: 13 amino acids. The germline V and J ends were trimmed by 0 bases and 2 bases, with 5 bases remaining between them. Per germline, CDR1 SGHNT and CDR2 YYREEE (reference sequence).

The V gene is TRBV19, the J gene TRBJ1-5; perhaps TRBD1 as D (5 bases). Per the germline V gene, CDR1 is LNHDA and CDR2 is SQIVND (reference sequence). CDR3 length equals 15 residues. Trimming took off 6 bases at V and 2 bases at J, with 14 bases between the two ends. Written as DNA, the CDR3 is TGTGCCAGTAGCCCTTTCGGGGGGGGCAATCAGCCCCAGCATTTT. Translation: CASSPFGGGNQPQHF.

The chain links TRBV4-1 to TRBJ2-7, with 11 bases that match TRBD2. The CDR3 is 16 residues long. From germline, CDR1 is MGHRA and CDR2 YSYEKL. J was trimmed by 2 bases and V by 3 bases; bases with no gene match: 6. The CDR3 sequence is CASSQETSGMTYEQYF. CDR3 DNA sequence: TGCGCCAGCAGCCAGGAGACTAGCGGGATGACCTACGAGCAGTACTTC.

The rearrangement uses TRBV10-3 and TRBJ2-7; no clear D. The CDR3 contains 12 residues. The germline gives CDR1 ENHRY, CDR2 SYGVKD. The V and J ends lost 0 bases and 12 bases respectively, with 12 bases between them. In nucleotides, the CDR3 is TGTGCCATCAGTGAGTCTCTGGCGGCGACGTACTTC. Its translation is CAISESLAATYF.

The chain combines TRBV28 with TRBJ2-1, with D uncertain. The germline V gene has CDR1 MDHEN and CDR2 SYDVKM. The CDR3 runs to 13 residues. V was pared by 4 bases and J by 9 bases, with 13 bases between. CDR3 residues: CASSSSNVGEQFF. CDR3 nucleotides: TGTGCCAGCAGTTCCTCCAACGTTGGTGAGCAGTTCTTC.

V is TRBV27 and J is TRBJ1-1, with a possible D match to TRBD1 (5 bases). V was trimmed by 2 bases and J by 3 bases, leaving 10 bases between them. The germline gives CDR1 MNHEY, CDR2 SMNVEV (reference sequence). There are 14 residues in the CDR3. CDR3 in DNA: TGTGCCAGCAGTTTAGTCAGGGCTGACACTGAAGCTTTCTTT. It specifies CASSLVRADTEAFF.

The chain's CDR3 is CASSVGQLYSYNSPLHF. DNA of the CDR3: TGTGCCAGCAGCGTAGGGCAGCTATACTCCTATAATTCACCCCTCCACTTT. The chain carries TRBV9 and TRBJ1-6; D unresolved. This CDR3 has 17 residues. Germline V lookup: CDR1 SGDLS, CDR2 YYNGEE. V dropped 0 bases and J dropped 0 bases, with 10 bases sitting between them.

This sequence joins TRBV11-2 and TRBJ1-1, with TRBD1 as a possible D gene (5 bases). The CDR3 extends over 11 amino acids. With 8 bases removed from V and 8 bases from J, the gap between germline ends came to 12 bases. Germline V lookup: CDR1 SGHAT, CDR2 FQNNGV. CDR3 sequence (DNA): TGTGCCAGCGACTGGGGGGAGGAAGCTTTCTTT. Protein product: CASDWGEEAFF.

The count of this clone is one. The chain couples TRBV5-6 to TRBJ2-7, with D perhaps TRBD1 or TRBD2 (7 bases each). V gave up 1 base and J gave up 2 bases, with 13 bases separating them. This CDR3 has 15 amino acids. CDR1 and CDR2 (germline): SGHDT, YYEEEE. DNA of the CDR3: TGTGCCAGCAGCTTGTCCCAGGGGGGGGCCTACGAGCAGTACTTC. As protein: CASSLSQGGAYEQYF.

This rearrangement joins TRBV21-1 to TRBJ1-2. TRBV21-1 is designated a pseudogene. This CDR3 contains 13 residues. CDR3 in amino acids: CASSKVRDSYYTF. The CDR3 DNA sequence: TGTGCCAGCAGCAAAGTTAGGGACTCCTACTACACCTTC.

This chain joins TRBV6-1 and TRBJ2-7, with 7 bases lining up with TRBD1. The germline V gene has CDR1 MNHNS and CDR2 SASEGT. CDR3 size: 11 residues. The V gene end was trimmed by 6 bases and the J gene end by 7 bases; junction bases not matched to a gene: 3. For the CDR3, the DNA is TGTGCCAGCAGGCAGGGGGTTGAGCAGTACTTC. Protein product: CASRQGVEQYF.

The V gene is TRBV28, the J gene TRBJ2-5, with unresolved D. The DNA matches TRBJ2-7 better at its end, which makes the J call doubtful. The CDR3 runs to 12 residues. Looked up from germline, CDR1 is MDHEN and CDR2 is SYDVKM. CDR3 sequence reads: CASSLSPNEQYF. The CDR3 coding sequence is TGTGCCAGCAGTTTATCCCCGAACGAGCAGTACTTC.

This clone has more than one count but fewer than ten. The chain combines TRBV30 with TRBJ2-7; 10 nucleotides agree with TRBD1. The CDR3 contains 14 residues. Germline V gene lookup returns CDR1 GTSNPN and CDR2 SVGIG (reference sequence). V lost 0 bases and J lost 3; bases outside the gene matches: 2. The CDR3 bases are TGTGCCTGGAGTGTGGGACAGGGGAACTACGAGCAGTACTTC. Translation: CAWSVGQGNYEQYF. The full variable domain, rest sourced from reference TRBV30 and TRBJ2-7, is SQTIHQWPATLVQPVGSPLSLECTVEGTSNPNLYWYRQAAGRGLQLLFYSVGIGQISSEVPQNLSASRPQDRQFILSSKKLLLSDSGFYLCAWSVGQGNYEQYFGPGTRLTVT.

This chain's CDR3 is CASSIVGSANTGELFF. The CDR3 DNA sequence: TGTGCCAGTAGTATAGTGGGGTCTGCGAACACCGGGGAGCTGTTTTTT. The chain has TRBV19 and TRBJ2-2; D is uncertain. From germline, CDR1 is LNHDA and CDR2 SQIVND (reference sequence). Trimming took off 1 base at V and 0 bases at J, with 9 bases between the two ends. The CDR3 runs 16 residues.

The chain is built from TRBV29-1 and TRBJ1-1; 8 bases map to TRBD1. The CDR3 runs to 14 residues. In germline, CDR1 is SQVTM, CDR2 ANQGSEA. After removal of 7 bases from V and 4 bases from J, the junction contained 11 bases not matched to a gene. The CDR3 DNA sequence: TGCAGCGGAGGGACAGGCGGAGGGAGCACTGAAGCTTTCTTT. It codes for CSGGTGGGSTEAFF. Full variable domain (missing parts from reference TRBV29-1 and TRBJ1-1): SAVISQKPSRDICQRGTSLTIQCQVDSQVTMMFWYRQQPGQSLTLIATANQGSEATYESGFVIDKFPISRPNLTFSTLTVSNMSPEDSSIYLCSGGTGGGSTEAFFGQGTRLTVV.

This clone was counted between two and nine times. This rearrangement joins TRBV2 to TRBJ1-1; D gene unclear. CDR1 is SNHLY, CDR2 FYNNEI, per germline. Between the trimmed V and J ends, which lost 7 bases and 1 base, there was a span of 10 bases. The CDR3 covers 13 residues. As DNA, the CDR3 is TGTGCCAGCATTAGTAGGGAGAACACTGAAGCTTTCTTT. It codes for CASISRENTEAFF.

This clone was found a few times. This rearrangement joins TRBV4-1 to TRBJ2-7; 9 bases are a match to TRBD2. Germline CDR1 and CDR2: MGHRA and YSYEKL. V dropped 4 bases and J dropped 5; count of bases not matched to a gene: 6. This CDR3 is built from 14 residues. For the CDR3, the DNA is TGCGCCAGCAGCCTGGGCGGGAGGGCCGACGAGCAGTACTTC. Translated, it gives CASSLGGRADEQYF.

The chain carries TRBV4-3 and TRBJ2-7; the D gene is possibly TRBD2 (5 bases). CDR3 length: 14 amino acids. V lost 2 bases, J lost 0 bases, and 8 bases lay in between. Looked up from germline, CDR1 is LGHNA and CDR2 is YSLEER. The CDR3 DNA follows: TGCGCCAGCAGCCAATGGAGGAACTCCTACGAGCAGTACTTC. Protein product: CASSQWRNSYEQYF.

The rearrangement links TRBV4-1 to TRBJ2-1, with D possibly being TRBD2 (5 bases). Trimming stripped 0 bases from V and 4 bases from J, with 13 bases between. Germline V gene lookup returns CDR1 MGHRA and CDR2 YSYEKL. This CDR3 contains 16 residues. The CDR3 here is CASSQERGLGYNEQFF. CDR3 nucleotides: TGCGCCAGCAGCCAAGAGAGAGGGTTGGGTTACAATGAGCAGTTCTTC.

The CDR3 region is CASRMENTGELFF. As DNA, the CDR3 is TGTGCCAGCAGGATGGAGAACACCGGGGAGCTGTTTTTT. The chain has TRBV6-5 and TRBJ2-2; D remains unclear. Looked up from germline, CDR1 is MNHEY and CDR2 is SVGAGI. The length of the CDR3 is 13 residues. The V end was cut by 6 bases, the J end by 1 base, with 6 bases between.